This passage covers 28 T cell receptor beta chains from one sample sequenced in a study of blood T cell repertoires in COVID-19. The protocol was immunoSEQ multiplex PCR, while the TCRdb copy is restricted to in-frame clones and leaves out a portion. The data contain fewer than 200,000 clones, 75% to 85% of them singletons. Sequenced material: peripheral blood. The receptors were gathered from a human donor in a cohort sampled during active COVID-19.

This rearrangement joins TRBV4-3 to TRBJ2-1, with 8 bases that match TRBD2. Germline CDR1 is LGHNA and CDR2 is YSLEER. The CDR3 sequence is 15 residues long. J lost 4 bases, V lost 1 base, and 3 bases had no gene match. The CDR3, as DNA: TGCGCCAGCAGCCAAGGGGCGGGAGGATACAATGAGCAGTTCTTC. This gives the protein CASSQGAGGYNEQFF.

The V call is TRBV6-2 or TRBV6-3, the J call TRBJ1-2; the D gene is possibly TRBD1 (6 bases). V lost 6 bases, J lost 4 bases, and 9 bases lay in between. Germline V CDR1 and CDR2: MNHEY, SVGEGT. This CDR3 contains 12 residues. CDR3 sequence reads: CASSQTGYGYTF. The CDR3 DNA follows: TGTGCCAGCAGCCAGACAGGCTATGGCTACACCTTC.

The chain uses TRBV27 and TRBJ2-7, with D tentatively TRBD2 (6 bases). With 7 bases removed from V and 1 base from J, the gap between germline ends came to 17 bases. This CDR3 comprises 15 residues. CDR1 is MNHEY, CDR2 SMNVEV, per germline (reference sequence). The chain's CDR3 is CASNSLTGLSYEQYF. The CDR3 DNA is TGTGCCAGCAATTCCCTAACGGGACTTTCCTACGAGCAGTACTTC.

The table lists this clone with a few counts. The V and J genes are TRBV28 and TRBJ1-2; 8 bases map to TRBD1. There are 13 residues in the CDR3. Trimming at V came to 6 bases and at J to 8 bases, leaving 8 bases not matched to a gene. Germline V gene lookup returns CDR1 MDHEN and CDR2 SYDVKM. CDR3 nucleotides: TGTGCCAGCAGCGTGGACAGGGTATACGGCTACACCTTC. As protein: CASSVDRVYGYTF.

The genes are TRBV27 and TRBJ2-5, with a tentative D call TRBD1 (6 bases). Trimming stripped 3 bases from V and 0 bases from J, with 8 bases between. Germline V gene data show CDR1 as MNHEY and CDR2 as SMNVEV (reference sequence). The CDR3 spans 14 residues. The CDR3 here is CASSFTGYQETQYF. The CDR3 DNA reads TGTGCCAGCAGTTTCACAGGGTACCAAGAGACCCAGTACTTC.

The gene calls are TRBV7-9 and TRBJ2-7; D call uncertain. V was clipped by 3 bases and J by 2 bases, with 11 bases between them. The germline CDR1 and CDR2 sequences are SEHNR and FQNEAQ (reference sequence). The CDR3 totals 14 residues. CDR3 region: CASSFKTAPYEQYF. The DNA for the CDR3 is TGTGCCAGCAGCTTTAAAACAGCTCCCTACGAGCAGTACTTC.

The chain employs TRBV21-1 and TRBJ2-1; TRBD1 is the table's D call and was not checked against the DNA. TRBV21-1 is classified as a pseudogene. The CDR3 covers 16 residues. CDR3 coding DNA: TGTGCCAGCAGCAAACGGCAGGGTCGGTCCTACAATGAGCAGTTCTTC. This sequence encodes CASSKRQGRSYNEQFF.

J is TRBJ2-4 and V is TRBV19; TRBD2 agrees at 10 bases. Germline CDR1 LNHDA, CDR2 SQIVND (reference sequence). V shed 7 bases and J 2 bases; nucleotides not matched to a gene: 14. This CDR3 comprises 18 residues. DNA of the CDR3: TGTGCCAGTACCTTTAGCGGGAGGACACTCTTGACCAAAAACATTCAGTACTTC. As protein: CASTFSGRTLLTKNIQYF.

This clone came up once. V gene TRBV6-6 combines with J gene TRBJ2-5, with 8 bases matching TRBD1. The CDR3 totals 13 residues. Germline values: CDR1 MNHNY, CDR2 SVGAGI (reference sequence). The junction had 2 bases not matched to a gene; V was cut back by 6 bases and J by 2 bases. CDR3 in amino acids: CASRGTGQETQYF. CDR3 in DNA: TGTGCCAGCAGGGGGACAGGTCAAGAGACCCAGTACTTC.

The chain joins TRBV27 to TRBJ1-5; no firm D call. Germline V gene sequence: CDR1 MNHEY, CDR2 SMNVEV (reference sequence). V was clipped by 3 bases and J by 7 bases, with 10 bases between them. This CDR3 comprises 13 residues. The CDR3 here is CASSFSGRQPQHF. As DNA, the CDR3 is TGTGCCAGCAGTTTTTCCGGGAGGCAGCCCCAGCATTTT.

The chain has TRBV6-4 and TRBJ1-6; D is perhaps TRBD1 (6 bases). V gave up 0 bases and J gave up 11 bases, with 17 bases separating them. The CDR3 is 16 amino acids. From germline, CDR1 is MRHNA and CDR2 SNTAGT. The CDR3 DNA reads TGTGCCAGCAGTGACTCGAGTGGGGGGGCTGGTGCACCCCTCCACTTT. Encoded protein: CASSDSSGGAGAPLHF.

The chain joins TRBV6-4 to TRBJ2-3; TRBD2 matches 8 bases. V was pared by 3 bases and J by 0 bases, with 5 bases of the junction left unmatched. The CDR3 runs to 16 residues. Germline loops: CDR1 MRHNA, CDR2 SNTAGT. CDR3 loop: CASSETSGTSTDTQYF. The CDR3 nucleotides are TGTGCCAGCAGTGAAACTAGCGGTACTAGCACAGATACGCAGTATTTT.

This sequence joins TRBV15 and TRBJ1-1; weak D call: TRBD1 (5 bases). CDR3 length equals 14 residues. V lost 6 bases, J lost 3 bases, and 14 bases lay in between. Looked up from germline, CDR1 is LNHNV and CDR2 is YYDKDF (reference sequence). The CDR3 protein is CATRAWGGDTEAFF. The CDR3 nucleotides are TGTGCCACCAGGGCGTGGGGCGGGGACACTGAAGCTTTCTTT.

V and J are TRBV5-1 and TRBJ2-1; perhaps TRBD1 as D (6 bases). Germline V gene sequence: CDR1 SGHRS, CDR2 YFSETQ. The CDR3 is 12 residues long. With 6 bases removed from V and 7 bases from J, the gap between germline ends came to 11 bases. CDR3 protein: CASNLQGNEQFF. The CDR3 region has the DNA TGCGCCAGCAATTTACAGGGTAATGAGCAGTTCTTC.

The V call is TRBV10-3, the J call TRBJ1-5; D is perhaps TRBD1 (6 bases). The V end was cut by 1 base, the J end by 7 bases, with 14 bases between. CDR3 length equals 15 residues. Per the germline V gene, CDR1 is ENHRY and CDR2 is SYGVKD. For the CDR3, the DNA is TGTGCCATCAGTGAGTATCCCAGGGGAAGCCAGCCCCAGCATTTT. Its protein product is CAISEYPRGSQPQHF.

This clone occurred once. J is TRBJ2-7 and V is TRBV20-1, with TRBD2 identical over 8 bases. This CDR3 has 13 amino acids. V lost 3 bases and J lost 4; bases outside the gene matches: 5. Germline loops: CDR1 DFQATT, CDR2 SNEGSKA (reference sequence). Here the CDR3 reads CSASLAGRYEQYF. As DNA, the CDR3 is TGCAGTGCTAGTTTAGCGGGGAGATACGAGCAGTACTTC.

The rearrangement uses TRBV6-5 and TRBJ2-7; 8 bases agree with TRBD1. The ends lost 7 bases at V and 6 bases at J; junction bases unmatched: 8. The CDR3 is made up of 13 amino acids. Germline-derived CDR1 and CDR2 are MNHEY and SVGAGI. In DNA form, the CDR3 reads TGTGCCAGCATGCGACAGGGGAAGAGCGAGCAGTACTTC. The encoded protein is CASMRQGKSEQYF.

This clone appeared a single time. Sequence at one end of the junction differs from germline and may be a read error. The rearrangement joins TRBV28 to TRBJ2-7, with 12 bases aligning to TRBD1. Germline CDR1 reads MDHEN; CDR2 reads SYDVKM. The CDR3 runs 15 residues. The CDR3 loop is CASSFPGTGGYGQYF. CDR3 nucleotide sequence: TGTGCCAGCAGTTTTCCCGGGACAGGGGGCTACGGGCAGTACTTC.

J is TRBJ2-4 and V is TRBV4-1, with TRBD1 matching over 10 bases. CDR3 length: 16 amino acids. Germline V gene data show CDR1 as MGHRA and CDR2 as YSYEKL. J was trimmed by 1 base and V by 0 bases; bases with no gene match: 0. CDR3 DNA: TGCGCCAGCAGCCAAGAGGGACAGGGGGCCAAAAACATTCAGTACTTC. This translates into CASSQEGQGAKNIQYF.

The DNA of the CDR3 is TGTGCCAGCAGCTTAGTAGGGAGCTCTGGGGCCAACGTCCTGACTTTC. It codes for CASSLVGSSGANVLTF. V is TRBV7-6 and J is TRBJ2-6, with D maybe TRBD2 (5 bases). The CDR3 contains 16 residues. Germline CDR1 reads SGHVS; CDR2 reads FNYEAQ. Trimming pared 1 base from V and 0 bases from J, leaving 7 bases between. Filled out from reference TRBV7-6 and TRBJ2-6, the complete variable domain reads GAGVSQSPRYKVTKRGQDVALRCDPISGHVSLYWYRQALGQGPEFLTYFNYEAQQDKSGLPNDRFSAERPEGSISTLTIQRTEQRDSAMYRCASSLVGSSGANVLTFGAGSRLTVL.

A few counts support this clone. CDR3 in DNA: TGTGCCAGCACCATGGGACAGGGGGAGGGAAAACTGTTTTTT. Its protein is CASTMGQGEGKLFF. The V gene is TRBV28, the J gene TRBJ1-4, with 11 positions matching TRBD1. Per germline, CDR1 MDHEN and CDR2 SYDVKM. The J segment lost 10 bases and the V segment lost 7 bases, leaving 8 bases of the junction unmatched. This CDR3 contains 14 residues.

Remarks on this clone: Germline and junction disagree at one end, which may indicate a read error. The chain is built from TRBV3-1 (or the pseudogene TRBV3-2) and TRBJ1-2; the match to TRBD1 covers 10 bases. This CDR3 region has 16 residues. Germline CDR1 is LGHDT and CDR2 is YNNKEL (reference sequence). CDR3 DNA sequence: TGTGCCAGCAGCAAAGACCGGGACAGGGGCCCGTATGGCTACACCTTC. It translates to CASSKDRDRGPYGYTF.

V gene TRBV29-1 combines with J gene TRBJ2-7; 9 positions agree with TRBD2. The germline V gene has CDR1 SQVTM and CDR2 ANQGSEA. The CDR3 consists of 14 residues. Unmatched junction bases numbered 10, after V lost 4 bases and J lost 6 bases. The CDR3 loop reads CSVALLAGHSEQYF. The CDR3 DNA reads TGCAGCGTTGCCCTTCTAGCGGGACACTCCGAGCAGTACTTC.

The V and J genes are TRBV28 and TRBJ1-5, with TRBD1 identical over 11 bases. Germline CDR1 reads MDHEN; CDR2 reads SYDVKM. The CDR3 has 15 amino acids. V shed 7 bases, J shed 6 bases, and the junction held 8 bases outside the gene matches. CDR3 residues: CASKPRTGGIQPQHF. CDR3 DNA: TGTGCCAGCAAACCAAGGACAGGGGGCATTCAGCCCCAGCATTTT.

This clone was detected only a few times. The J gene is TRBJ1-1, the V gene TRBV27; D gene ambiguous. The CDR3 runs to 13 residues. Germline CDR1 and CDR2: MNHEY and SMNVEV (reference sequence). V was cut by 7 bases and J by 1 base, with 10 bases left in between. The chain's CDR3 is CASTARENTEAFF. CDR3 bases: TGTGCCAGCACCGCACGGGAGAACACTGAAGCTTTCTTT.

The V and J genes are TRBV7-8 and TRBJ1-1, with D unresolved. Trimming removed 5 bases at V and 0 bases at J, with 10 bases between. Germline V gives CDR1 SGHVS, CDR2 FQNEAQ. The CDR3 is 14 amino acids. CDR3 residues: CASSPDTMNTEAFF. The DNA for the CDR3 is TGTGCCAGCAGCCCAGACACGATGAACACTGAAGCTTTCTTT.

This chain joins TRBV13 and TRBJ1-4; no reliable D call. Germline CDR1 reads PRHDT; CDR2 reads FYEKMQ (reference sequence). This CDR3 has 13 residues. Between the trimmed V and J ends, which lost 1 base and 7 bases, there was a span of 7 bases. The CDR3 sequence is CASSLDRSEKLFF. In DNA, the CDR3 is TGTGCCAGCAGCTTAGATCGTAGTGAAAAACTGTTTTTT.

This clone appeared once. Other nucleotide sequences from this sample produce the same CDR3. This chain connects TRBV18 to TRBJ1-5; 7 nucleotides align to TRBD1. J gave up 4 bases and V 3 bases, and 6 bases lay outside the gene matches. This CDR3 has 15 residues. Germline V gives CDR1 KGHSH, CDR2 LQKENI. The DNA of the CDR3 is TGTGCCAGCTCACCGGGTACAGGGGTTAATCAGCCCCAGCATTTT. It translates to CASSPGTGVNQPQHF.